Below are 8 T cell receptor beta chains sequenced from a single sample in a study of beta chain features in type 1 diabetes. Reverse transcription of all isolated RNA meant that expressed TCRB transcripts were sequenced. The protocol was immunoSEQ multiplex PCR, while the TCRdb copy is restricted to in-frame clones and leaves out a portion. The table has 400,000 to 600,000 clones, 30% seen once. Sequenced sample: naive CD4+ T cells from blood. The source is a man between 18 and 29 years old in good health.

This clone was detected a few times. This chain uses TRBV27 with TRBJ2-3; 7 bases align to TRBD1. From germline, CDR1 is MNHEY and CDR2 SMNVEV (reference sequence). This CDR3 region has 16 residues. V dropped 2 bases and J dropped 6; count of bases not matched to a gene: 11. The CDR3 sequence: CASSLIGTARGDTQYF. CDR3 nucleotides: TGTGCCAGCAGTTTAATCGGGACAGCGAGGGGGGATACGCAGTATTTT.

This clone was seen a few times. J is TRBJ2-3 and V is TRBV7-2, with D uncertain. V was clipped by 2 bases and J by 2 bases, with 8 bases between them. Looked up from germline, CDR1 is SGHTA and CDR2 is FQGNSA. The CDR3 covers 14 residues. CDR3 sequence reads: CASSLSRNTDTQYF. The CDR3 region has the DNA TGTGCCAGCAGCTTAAGTCGGAACACAGATACGCAGTATTTT.

This clone was detected a few times. V usage is TRBV30 and J usage is TRBJ2-7, with D possibly matching TRBD2 (6 bases). The V end was cut by 6 bases, the J end by 2 bases, with 17 bases between. This CDR3 comprises 14 residues. Germline CDR1 and CDR2: GTSNPN and SVGIG (reference sequence). This chain's CDR3 is CACVPGLIAYEQYF. The CDR3 bases are TGTGCCTGCGTACCGGGACTTATAGCCTACGAGCAGTACTTC.

This clone has just a few counts. This chain connects TRBV30 to TRBJ2-5; D might be TRBD1 (5 bases). The germline CDR1 and CDR2 sequences are GTSNPN and SVGIG (reference sequence). V shed 2 bases and J shed 5 bases, with 9 bases lying between them. CDR3 length equals 12 residues. The CDR3 nucleotides are TGTGCCTGGAGTTGGTCAGGGGAGACCCAGTACTTC. This sequence encodes CAWSWSGETQYF.

This clone has more than one count but fewer than ten. DNA of the CDR3: TGTGCCAGTAGCCCCTCCCCGTGGCGGGAGATGATGGAGACCCAGTACTTC. It translates to CASSPSPWREMMETQYF. The chain joins TRBV19 to TRBJ2-5, with TRBD2 matching 7 bases. The junction had 18 bases not matched to a gene; V was cut back by 6 bases and J by 5 bases. Looked up from germline, CDR1 is LNHDA and CDR2 is SQIVND (reference sequence). There are 17 residues in the CDR3.

The chain is built from TRBV14 and TRBJ2-6; a weak D match, TRBD2 (5 bases). Trimming pared 2 bases from V and 2 bases from J, leaving 7 bases between. Germline V lookup: CDR1 SGHDN, CDR2 FVKESK. The CDR3 covers 15 residues. In DNA form, the CDR3 reads TGTGCCAGCAGCCAATGGGGAGCTGGGGCCAACGTCCTGACTTTC. As protein: CASSQWGAGANVLTF.

This clone was recorded a few times. V usage is TRBV7-9 and J usage is TRBJ2-1, with 11 positions matching TRBD2. Germline CDR1 and CDR2: SEHNR and FQNEAQ (reference sequence). The CDR3 sequence is 15 residues long. V lost 2 bases to trimming and J lost 7 bases; unmatched junction nucleotides: 4. This CDR3 reads CASSLRGLADNEQFF. The CDR3, as DNA: TGTGCCAGCAGCTTAAGGGGACTAGCGGATAATGAGCAGTTCTTC.

V gene TRBV5-4 combines with J gene TRBJ2-5; a possible D gene is TRBD2 (5 bases). CDR1 is SGHNT and CDR2 is YYREEE in the germline V gene (reference sequence). Trimming left V 5 bases short and J 2 bases short, with 13 bases between. The CDR3 is made up of 14 amino acids. The CDR3 region has the DNA TGTGCCAGCAGTTATCGGACTGGTCAAGAGACCCAGTACTTC. Its translation: CASSYRTGQETQYF.